The T cell receptor (beta chain) described here comes from a study of spatial heterogeneity in lung cancer. Study observations and caveats: The study found that expanded intratumoral alpha and beta TCR counts tracked tumor mutation counts.

This clonotype occurred a few times. The antigen is unknown. This beta chain is a stray sequence in a library constructed for alpha chains; its clone size is not meaningful. Germline values: CDR1 SGHTA, CDR2 FQGNSA. CDR3 size: 13 residues. J gave up 5 bases and V 5 bases, and 5 bases lay outside the gene matches. Described time point: sample taken at primary tumor resection. About 73 TRACERx patients with early, untreated non-small cell lung cancer donated samples. In each case, whole RNA from tumor, nontumor lung or frozen PBMC was sequenced unsorted. TCRdb reprocessed the 5' RACE reads via MiXCR and lists one record per CDR3 protein. The sample lists more than 6,500 distinct CDR3 sequences, around 12% occurring once.

The receptor was derived from a male donor with early-stage non-small cell lung cancer. The J gene is TRBJ1-1, the V gene TRBV7-2, with 7 bases identical to TRBD1. This specimen consisted of lung tumor tissue, obtained at surgery. The CDR3 reads CASSPDRRTEAFF. DNA for the CDR3: TGTGCCAGCAGCCCGGACAGGAGGACTGAAGCTTTCTTT.